This T cell receptor beta chain stems from a study of regulatory T cells in long-lasting Graves disease. Arm-PCR of CDR3 regions and iRepertoire HTBI primers were used to build TCR beta libraries. TCRdb independently ran MiXCR on the multiplex PCR reads; one entry per CDR3 protein. The table has about 420,000 distinct CDR3 sequences, about 20% seen once; the top ten hold roughly 28%. Indicated time point: persistent/refractory GD, antithyroid drugs over 5 years with positive TRAb. PBMC RNA served as the TCR library source. Germline loops: CDR1 DFQATT, CDR2 SNEGSKA (reference sequence). The CDR3 covers 13 residues. Trimming cost V 6 bases and J 3 bases, with 15 bases left between them.

The specimen comprised peripheral blood mononuclear cells (PBMCs), sampled when the disease was refractory, from a patient treated with antithyroid drugs. The clonotype was recovered from a female donor with Graves disease. The chain carries TRBV20-1 and TRBJ2-7; D call uncertain. CDR3 coding DNA: TGCAGTGCGACGCCTACAACCTACTACGAGCAGTACTTC. Translation: CSATPTTYYEQYF.